Detailed here is one T cell receptor beta chain. Its antigen is unknown. The data are from a study of shared clonotypes between healthy human individuals. Study details: The people who gave samples were a couple of women and a few men aged 18 to 49. CD8 memory received one plate per donor, CD8 naive two, CD4 memory three and CD4 naive three.

Notes on the study in general: Naive subsets usually exceeded memory subsets in estimated richness. Large depth notwithstanding, sorted-subset sequencing proved incomplete by rarefaction.

The data were produced by immunoSEQ multiplex PCR, yet TCRdb's version contains in-frame clones alone and is incomplete. The sample records more than 2 million clones, 85% to 95% being singletons. This CDR3 contains 16 residues. Trimming left V 1 base short and J 0 bases short, with 13 bases between. Germline V lookup: CDR1 SGHRS, CDR2 YFSETQ. Sequenced material: naive CD4+ T cells sorted from blood. Subset meaning: CD45RA+ positively selected. This chain uses TRBV5-1 with TRBJ1-2; D is possibly TRBD1 (5 bases). This TCR came from a man between 18 and 29 years old in good health. The CDR3 DNA reads as TGCGCCAGCAGCTTGTATGTGGGGGGACCTAACTATGGCTACACCTTC. The encoded protein is CASSLYVGGPNYGYTF.